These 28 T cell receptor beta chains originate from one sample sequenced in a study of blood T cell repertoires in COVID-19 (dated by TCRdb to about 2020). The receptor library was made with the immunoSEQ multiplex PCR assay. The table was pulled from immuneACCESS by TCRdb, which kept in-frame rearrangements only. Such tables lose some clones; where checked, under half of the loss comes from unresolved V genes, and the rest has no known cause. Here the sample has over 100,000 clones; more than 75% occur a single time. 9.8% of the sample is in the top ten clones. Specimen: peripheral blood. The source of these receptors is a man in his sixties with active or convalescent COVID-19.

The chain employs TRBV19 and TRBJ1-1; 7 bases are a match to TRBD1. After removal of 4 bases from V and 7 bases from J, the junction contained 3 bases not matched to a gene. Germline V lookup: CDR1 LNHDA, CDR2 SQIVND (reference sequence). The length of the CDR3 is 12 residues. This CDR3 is CASSKRQGEAFF. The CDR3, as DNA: TGTGCCAGTAGTAAAAGACAGGGTGAAGCTTTCTTT.

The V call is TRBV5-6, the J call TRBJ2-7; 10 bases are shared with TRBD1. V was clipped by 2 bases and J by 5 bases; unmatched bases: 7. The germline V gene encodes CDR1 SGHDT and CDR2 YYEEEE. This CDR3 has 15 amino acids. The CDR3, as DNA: TGTGCCAGCAGCTTATGGGGACAGGGGTACCACGAGCAGTACTTC. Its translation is CASSLWGQGYHEQYF.

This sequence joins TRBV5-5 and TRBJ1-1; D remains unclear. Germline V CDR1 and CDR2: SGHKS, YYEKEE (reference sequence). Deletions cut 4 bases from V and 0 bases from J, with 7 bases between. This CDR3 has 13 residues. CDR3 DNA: TGTGCCAGCAGCCTTTCAGTGAACACTGAAGCTTTCTTT. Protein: CASSLSVNTEAFF.

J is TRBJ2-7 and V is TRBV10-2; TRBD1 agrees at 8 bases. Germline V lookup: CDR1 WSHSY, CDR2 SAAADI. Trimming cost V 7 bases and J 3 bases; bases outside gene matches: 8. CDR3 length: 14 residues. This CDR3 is CASKDGTGYYEQYF. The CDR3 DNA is TGCGCCAGCAAGGACGGGACAGGATACTACGAGCAGTACTTC.

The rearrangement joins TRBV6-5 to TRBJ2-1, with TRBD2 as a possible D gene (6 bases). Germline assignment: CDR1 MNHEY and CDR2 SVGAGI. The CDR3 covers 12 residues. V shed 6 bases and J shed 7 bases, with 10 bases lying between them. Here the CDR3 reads CASRDYKNEQFF. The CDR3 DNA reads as TGTGCCAGCAGGGACTATAAGAATGAGCAGTTCTTC.

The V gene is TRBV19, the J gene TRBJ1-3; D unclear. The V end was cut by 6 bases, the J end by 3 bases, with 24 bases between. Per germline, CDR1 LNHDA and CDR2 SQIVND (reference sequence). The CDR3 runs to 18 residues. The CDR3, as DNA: TGTGCCAGTAGCTCCCGATTGGGAGACCTTCAACTTGGAAACACCATATATTTT. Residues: CASSSRLGDLQLGNTIYF.

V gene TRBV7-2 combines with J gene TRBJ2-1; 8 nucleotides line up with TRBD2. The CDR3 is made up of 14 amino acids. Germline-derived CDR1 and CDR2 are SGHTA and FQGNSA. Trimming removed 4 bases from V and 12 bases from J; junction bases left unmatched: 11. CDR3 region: CASSSNQGLAGQFF. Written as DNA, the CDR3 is TGTGCCAGCAGCTCCAACCAGGGCCTAGCGGGGCAGTTCTTC.

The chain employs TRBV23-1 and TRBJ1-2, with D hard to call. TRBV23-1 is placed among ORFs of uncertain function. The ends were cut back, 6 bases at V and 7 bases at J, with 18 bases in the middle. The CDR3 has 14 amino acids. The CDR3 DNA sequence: TGCGCCAGCAGCCCATGGACTTTACGTATTGGCTACACCTTC. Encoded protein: CASSPWTLRIGYTF.

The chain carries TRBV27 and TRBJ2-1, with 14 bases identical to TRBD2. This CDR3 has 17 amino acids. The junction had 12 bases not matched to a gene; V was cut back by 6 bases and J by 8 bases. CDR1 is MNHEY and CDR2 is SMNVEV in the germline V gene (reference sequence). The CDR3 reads CASSLGGLAGVVDEQFF. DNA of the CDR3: TGTGCCAGCAGCCTGGGGGGACTAGCGGGAGTAGTAGATGAGCAGTTCTTC.

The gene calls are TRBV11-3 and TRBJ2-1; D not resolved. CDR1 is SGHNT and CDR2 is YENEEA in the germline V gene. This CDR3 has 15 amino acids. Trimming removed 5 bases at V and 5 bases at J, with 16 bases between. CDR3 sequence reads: CASSVSSRSNNEQFF. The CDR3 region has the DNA TGTGCCAGCAGCGTCTCTTCGCGGAGTAACAATGAGCAGTTCTTC. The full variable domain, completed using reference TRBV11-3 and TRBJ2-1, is EAGVVQSPRYKIIEKKQPVAFWCNPISGHNTLYWYLQNLGQGPELLIRYENEEAVDDSQLPKDRFSAERLKGVDSTLKIQPAELGDSAVYLCASSVSSRSNNEQFFGPGTRLTVL.

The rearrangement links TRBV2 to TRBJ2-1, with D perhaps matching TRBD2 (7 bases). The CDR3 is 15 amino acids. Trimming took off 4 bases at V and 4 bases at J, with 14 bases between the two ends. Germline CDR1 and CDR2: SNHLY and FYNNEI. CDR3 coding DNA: TGTGCCAGCAGTGCCGCTAGCGGACAGTACAATGAGCAGTTCTTC. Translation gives CASSAASGQYNEQFF.

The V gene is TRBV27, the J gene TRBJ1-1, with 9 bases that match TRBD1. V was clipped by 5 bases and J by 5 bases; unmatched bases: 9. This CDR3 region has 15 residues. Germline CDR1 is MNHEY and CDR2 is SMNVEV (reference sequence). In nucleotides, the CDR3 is TGTGCCAGCAGTCCACAGGGGGCGCGTCGGACTGAAGCTTTCTTT. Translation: CASSPQGARRTEAFF.

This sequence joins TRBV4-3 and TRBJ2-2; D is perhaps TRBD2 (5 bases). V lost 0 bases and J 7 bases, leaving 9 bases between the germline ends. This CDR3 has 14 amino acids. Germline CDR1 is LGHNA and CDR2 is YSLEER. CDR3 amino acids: CASSQDRRIGELFF. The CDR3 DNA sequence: TGCGCCAGCAGCCAAGATCGGAGGATCGGGGAGCTGTTTTTT.

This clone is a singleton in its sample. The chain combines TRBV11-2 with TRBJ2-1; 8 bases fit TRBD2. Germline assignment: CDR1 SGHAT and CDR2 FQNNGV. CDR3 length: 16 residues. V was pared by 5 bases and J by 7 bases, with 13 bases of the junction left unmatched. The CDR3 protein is CASSPLSSGSRNEQFF. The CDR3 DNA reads TGTGCCAGCAGCCCTCTCAGCAGCGGGAGTCGGAATGAGCAGTTCTTC.

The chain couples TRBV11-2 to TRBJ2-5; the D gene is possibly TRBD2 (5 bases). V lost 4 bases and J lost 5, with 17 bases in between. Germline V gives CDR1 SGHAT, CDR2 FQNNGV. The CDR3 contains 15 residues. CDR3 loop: CASSSPSGSGETQYF. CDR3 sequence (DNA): TGTGCCAGCAGCTCCCCCTCGGGCTCGGGGGAGACCCAGTACTTC. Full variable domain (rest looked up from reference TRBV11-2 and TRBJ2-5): EAGVAQSPRYKIIEKRQSVAFWCNPISGHATLYWYQQILGQGPKLLIQFQNNGVVDDSQLPKDRFSAERLKGVDSTLKIQPAKLEDSAVYLCASSSPSGSGETQYFGPGTRLLVL.

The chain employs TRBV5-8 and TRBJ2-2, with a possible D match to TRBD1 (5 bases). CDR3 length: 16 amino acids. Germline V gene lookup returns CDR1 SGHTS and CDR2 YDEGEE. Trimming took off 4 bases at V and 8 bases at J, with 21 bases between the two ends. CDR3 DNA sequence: TGTGCCAGCAGCCCCCGCATGGGCAGGGATCATGGGGAGCTGTTTTTT. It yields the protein CASSPRMGRDHGELFF.

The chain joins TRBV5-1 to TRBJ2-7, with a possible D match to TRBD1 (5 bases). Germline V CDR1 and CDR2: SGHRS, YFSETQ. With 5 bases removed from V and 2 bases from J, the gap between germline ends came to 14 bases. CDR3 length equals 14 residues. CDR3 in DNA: TGCGCCAGCAGAGAACAGGCAAATCCCTACGAGCAGTACTTC. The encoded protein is CASREQANPYEQYF.

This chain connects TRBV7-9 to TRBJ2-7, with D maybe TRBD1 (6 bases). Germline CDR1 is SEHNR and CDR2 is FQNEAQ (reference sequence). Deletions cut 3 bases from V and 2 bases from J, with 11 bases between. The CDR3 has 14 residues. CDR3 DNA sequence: TGTGCCAGCAGCTTCGGACAGCCAGCCTACGAGCAGTACGTC. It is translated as CASSFGQPAYEQYV.

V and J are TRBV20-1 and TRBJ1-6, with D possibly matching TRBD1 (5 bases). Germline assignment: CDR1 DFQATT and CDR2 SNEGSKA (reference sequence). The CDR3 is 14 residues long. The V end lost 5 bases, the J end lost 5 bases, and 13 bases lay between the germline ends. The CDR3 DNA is TGCAGTGCTCGTGGGGGAGGGAATAATTCACCCCTCCACTTT. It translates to CSARGGGNNSPLHF.

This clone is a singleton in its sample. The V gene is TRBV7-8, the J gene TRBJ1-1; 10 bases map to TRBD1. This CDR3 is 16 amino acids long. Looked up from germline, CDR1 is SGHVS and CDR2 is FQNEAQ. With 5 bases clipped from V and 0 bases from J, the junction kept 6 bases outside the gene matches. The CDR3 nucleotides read TGTGCCAGCAGCACCAGGACAGGGGGGATGAACACTGAAGCTTTCTTT. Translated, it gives CASSTRTGGMNTEAFF.

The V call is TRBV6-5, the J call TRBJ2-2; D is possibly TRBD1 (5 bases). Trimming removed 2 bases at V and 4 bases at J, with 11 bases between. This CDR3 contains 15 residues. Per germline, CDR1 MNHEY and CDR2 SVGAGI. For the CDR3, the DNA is TGTGCCAGCAGTTACGCAGGGATTGGCACCGGGGAGCTGTTTTTT. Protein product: CASSYAGIGTGELFF.

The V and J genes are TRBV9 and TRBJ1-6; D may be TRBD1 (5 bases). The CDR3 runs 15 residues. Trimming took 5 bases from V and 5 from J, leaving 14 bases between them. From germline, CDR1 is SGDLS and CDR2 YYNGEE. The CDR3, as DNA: TGTGCCAGCAGGTCGGGCAGGGCGGATAATTCACCCCTCCACTTT. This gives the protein CASRSGRADNSPLHF.

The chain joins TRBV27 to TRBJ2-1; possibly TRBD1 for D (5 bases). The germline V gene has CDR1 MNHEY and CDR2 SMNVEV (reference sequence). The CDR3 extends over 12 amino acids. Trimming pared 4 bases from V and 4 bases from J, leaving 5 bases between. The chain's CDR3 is CASSSGYNEQFF. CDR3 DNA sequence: TGTGCCAGCAGTTCAGGGTACAATGAGCAGTTCTTC.

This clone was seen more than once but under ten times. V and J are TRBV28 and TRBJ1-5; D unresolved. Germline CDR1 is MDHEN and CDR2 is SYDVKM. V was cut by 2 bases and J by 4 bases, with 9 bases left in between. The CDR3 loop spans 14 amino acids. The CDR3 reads CASSLGQNNQPQHF. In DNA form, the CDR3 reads TGTGCCAGCAGTTTAGGGCAGAATAATCAGCCCCAGCATTTT.

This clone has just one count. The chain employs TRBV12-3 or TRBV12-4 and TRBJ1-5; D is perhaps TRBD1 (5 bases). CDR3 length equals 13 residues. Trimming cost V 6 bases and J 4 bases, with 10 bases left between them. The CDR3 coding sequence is TGTGCCAGCAGAATACAGGCAAATCAGCCCCAGCATTTT. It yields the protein CASRIQANQPQHF.

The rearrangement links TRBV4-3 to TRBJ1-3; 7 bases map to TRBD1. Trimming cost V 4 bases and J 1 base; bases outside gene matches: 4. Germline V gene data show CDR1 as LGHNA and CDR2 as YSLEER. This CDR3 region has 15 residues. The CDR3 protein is CASSPQTGSGNTIYF. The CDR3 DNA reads TGCGCCAGCAGCCCTCAGACAGGGTCTGGAAACACCATATATTTT.

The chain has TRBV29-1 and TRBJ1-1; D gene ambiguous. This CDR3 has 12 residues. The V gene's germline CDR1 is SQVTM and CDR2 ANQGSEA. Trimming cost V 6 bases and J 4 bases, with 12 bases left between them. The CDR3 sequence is CSVGVQFTEAFF. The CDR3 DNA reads TGCAGCGTGGGCGTACAGTTCACTGAAGCTTTCTTT.

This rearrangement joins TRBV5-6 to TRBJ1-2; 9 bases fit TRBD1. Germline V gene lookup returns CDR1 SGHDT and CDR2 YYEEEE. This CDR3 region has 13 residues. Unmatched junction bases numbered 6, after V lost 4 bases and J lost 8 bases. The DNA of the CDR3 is TGTGCCAGCAGCCCCGGGACAGGGTACGGCTACACCTTC. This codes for CASSPGTGYGYTF.